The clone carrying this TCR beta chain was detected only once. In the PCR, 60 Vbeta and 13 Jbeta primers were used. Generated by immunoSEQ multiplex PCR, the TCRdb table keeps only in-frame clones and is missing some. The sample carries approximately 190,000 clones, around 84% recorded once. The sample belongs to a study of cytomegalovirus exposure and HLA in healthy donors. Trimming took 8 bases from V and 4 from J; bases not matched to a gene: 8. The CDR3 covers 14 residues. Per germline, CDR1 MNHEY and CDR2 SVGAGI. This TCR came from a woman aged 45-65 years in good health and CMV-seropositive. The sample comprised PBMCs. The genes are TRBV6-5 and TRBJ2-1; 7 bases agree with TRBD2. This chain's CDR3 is CASGSGTKYNEQFF. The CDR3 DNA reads TGTGCCAGCGGGTCCGGGACTAAATACAATGAGCAGTTCTTC.